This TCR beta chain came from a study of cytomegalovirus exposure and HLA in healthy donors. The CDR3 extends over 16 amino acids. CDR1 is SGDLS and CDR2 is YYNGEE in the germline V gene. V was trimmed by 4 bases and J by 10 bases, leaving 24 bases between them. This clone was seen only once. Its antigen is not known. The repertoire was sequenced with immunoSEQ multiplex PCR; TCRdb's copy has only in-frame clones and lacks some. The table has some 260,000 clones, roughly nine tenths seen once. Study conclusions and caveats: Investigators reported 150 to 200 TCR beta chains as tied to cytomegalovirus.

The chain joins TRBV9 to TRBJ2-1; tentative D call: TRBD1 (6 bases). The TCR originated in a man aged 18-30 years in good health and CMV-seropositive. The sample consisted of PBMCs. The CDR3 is CASSLTGIASKNEQFF. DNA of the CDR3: TGTGCCAGCAGCTTAACAGGGATAGCGTCCAAAAACGAGCAGTTCTTC.